These 21 T cell receptor beta chains came from one sample sequenced in a study of beta chain features in type 1 diabetes. The study, taken as a whole, reports: Researchers report that Type 1 diabetes patients had moderately but significantly shorter TCRB CDR3s across all four CD4+ subsets.

Every isolated RNA sample was fully reverse transcribed, so sequencing captured expressed TCRB transcripts. This table comes from immunoSEQ multiplex PCR, and its TCRdb copy is limited to in-frame clones, with some not included. The repertoire holds some 170,000 clones, roughly 65% seen once, with around 0.096% in the top ten. The antigens these receptors bind are not known. Material: naive CD4+ T cells from blood. The origin of the receptors is a man aged 25-45 years with type 1 diabetes.

The chain has TRBV5-1 and TRBJ2-5; D ambiguous. CDR3 length: 12 residues. Germline V gives CDR1 SGHRS, CDR2 YFSETQ. Trimming stripped 4 bases from V and 1 base from J, with 5 bases between. The CDR3 coding sequence is TGCGCCAGCAGCCCGGGCCAAGAGACCCAGTACTTC. It yields the protein CASSPGQETQYF.

The J gene is TRBJ1-5, the V gene TRBV9; D unresolved. V lost 0 bases and J lost 6, with 13 bases in between. This CDR3 is built from 15 residues. CDR1 SGDLS and CDR2 YYNGEE come from the germline V gene. CDR3 loop: CASSVGVAGSQPQHF. The CDR3, as DNA: TGTGCCAGCAGCGTAGGTGTAGCGGGGAGTCAGCCCCAGCATTTT.

The chain joins TRBV7-2 to TRBJ2-3; 7 bases line up with TRBD2. CDR1 is SGHTA and CDR2 is FQGNSA in the germline V gene. V shed 5 bases, J shed 1 base, and the junction held 9 bases outside the gene matches. The CDR3 contains 16 residues. The CDR3 nucleotides read TGTGCCAGCAGCCCAGAATGGGACTACCGCACAGATACGCAGTATTTT. Residues: CASSPEWDYRTDTQYF.

This chain uses TRBV30 with TRBJ1-6, with D possibly TRBD1 on 5 matching bases. Germline lookup yields CDR1 GTSNPN and CDR2 SVGIG (reference sequence). The CDR3 extends over 13 amino acids. Trimming pared 5 bases from V and 10 bases from J, leaving 15 bases between. The CDR3 loop reads CAWSGGGDSPLHF. CDR3 bases: TGTGCCTGGTCCGGCGGGGGGGACTCACCCCTCCACTTT.

The V call is TRBV25-1, the J call TRBJ2-3; TRBD1 agrees at 7 bases. The CDR3 runs to 13 residues. CDR1 and CDR2 (germline): MGHDK, SYGVNS. V lost 6 bases and J lost 0; bases outside the gene matches: 0. The DNA of the CDR3 is TGTGCCAGCAGGGACAGGAGCACAGATACGCAGTATTTT. Its translation: CASRDRSTDTQYF.

The chain links TRBV4-3 to TRBJ1-2, with a possible D match to TRBD1 (5 bases). Deletions cut 0 bases from V and 9 bases from J, with 14 bases between. Germline V gene lookup returns CDR1 LGHNA and CDR2 YSLEER. The CDR3 has 14 residues. The CDR3 region has the DNA TGCGCCAGCAGCCAAGATGGGACTCTAAGGAGCTACACCTTC. The encoded protein is CASSQDGTLRSYTF.

This rearrangement joins TRBV7-9 to TRBJ2-5; D unresolved. The V and J ends lost 4 bases and 7 bases respectively, with 7 bases between them. Germline CDR1 and CDR2: SEHNR and FQNEAQ (reference sequence). There are 11 residues in the CDR3. Here the CDR3 reads CASSWTWTQYF. The DNA for the CDR3 is TGTGCCAGCAGCTGGACCTGGACCCAGTACTTC.

J is TRBJ1-2 and V is TRBV14; 7 nucleotides line up with TRBD1. This CDR3 is 12 amino acids long. Germline V gene lookup returns CDR1 SGHDN and CDR2 FVKESK. The V gene end was trimmed by 4 bases and the J gene end by 7 bases; junction bases not matched to a gene: 3. CDR3 loop: CASSRTGTGYTF. In nucleotides, the CDR3 is TGTGCCAGCAGCCGGACAGGAACTGGCTACACCTTC.

V is TRBV29-1 and J is TRBJ2-5; D is unresolved. This CDR3 has 10 amino acids. Trimming stripped 5 bases from V and 4 bases from J, with 5 bases between. Germline CDR1 reads SQVTM; CDR2 reads ANQGSEA. This chain's CDR3 is CSVMRETQYF. The CDR3 bases are TGCAGCGTTATGAGAGAGACCCAGTACTTC.

The chain combines TRBV13 with TRBJ1-6, with TRBD1 identical over 8 bases. Germline CDR1 reads PRHDT; CDR2 reads FYEKMQ (reference sequence). The CDR3 length is 15 residues. V shed 2 bases and J 8 bases; nucleotides not matched to a gene: 5. This CDR3 reads CASSLQSGGHSPLHF. CDR3 nucleotides: TGTGCCAGCAGCTTACAATCAGGGGGCCATTCACCCCTCCACTTT.

In the case of this clone: This specimen includes other DNA sequences encoding the same CDR3. The chain employs TRBV7-2 and TRBJ2-7; D is unclear. Germline V gene sequence: CDR1 SGHTA, CDR2 FQGNSA. V was pared by 2 bases and J by 1 base, with 0 bases between. The CDR3 has 11 residues. CDR3 amino acids: CASSLSYEQYF. CDR3 nucleotides: TGTGCCAGCAGCTTATCCTACGAGCAGTACTTC.

To note about this clone: This specimen includes other DNA sequences encoding the same CDR3. The V gene is TRBV20-1, the J gene TRBJ2-7; the D is unclear. Trimming shortened V by 4 bases and J by 7 bases, and 8 bases separated the two germline ends. The germline CDR1 and CDR2 sequences are DFQATT and SNEGSKA (reference sequence). This CDR3 has 10 residues. The CDR3 is CSATLGEQYF. DNA of the CDR3: TGCAGTGCTACATTGGGGGAGCAGTACTTC.

This sequence joins TRBV29-1 and TRBJ2-5; the D gene could be TRBD1 or TRBD2 (6 bases each). The CDR3 covers 13 residues. Trimming cost V 5 bases and J 1 base, with 11 bases left between them. CDR1 SQVTM and CDR2 ANQGSEA come from the germline V gene. The CDR3 protein is CSVYPGAQETQYF. In DNA form, the CDR3 reads TGCAGCGTTTACCCGGGGGCCCAAGAGACCCAGTACTTC.

With respect to this clone: Other nucleotide sequences from this sample produce the same CDR3. V and J are TRBV7-9 and TRBJ2-3; no clear D gene. V lost 3 bases and J lost 0, with 1 base in between. CDR1 is SEHNR, CDR2 FQNEAQ, per germline (reference sequence). The CDR3 covers 12 residues. The CDR3 protein is CASSFSTDTQYF. CDR3 nucleotides: TGTGCCAGCAGCTTTAGCACAGATACGCAGTATTTT.

This chain links TRBV7-2 with TRBJ2-7; no definite D call. The CDR3 is 16 amino acids. The germline gives CDR1 SGHTA, CDR2 FQGNSA. Trimming took off 7 bases at V and 0 bases at J, with 19 bases between the two ends. CDR3 DNA sequence: TGTGCCAGCACCTTCAGTACAGCCGCGAGCTCCTACGAGCAGTACTTC. It encodes CASTFSTAASSYEQYF.

The V and J genes are TRBV28 and TRBJ2-3; D gene uncertain. Germline loops: CDR1 MDHEN, CDR2 SYDVKM. Trimming left V 2 bases short and J 2 bases short, with 5 bases between. This CDR3 region has 13 residues. CDR3 protein: CASSLGNTDTQYF. The CDR3 nucleotides are TGTGCCAGCAGTTTAGGCAACACAGATACGCAGTATTTT.

This clone appeared a few times. The V gene is TRBV5-1, the J gene TRBJ2-5, with 9 bases matching TRBD1. CDR3 length: 13 residues. CDR1 is SGHRS, CDR2 YFSETQ, per germline. The J segment lost 3 bases and the V segment lost 5 bases, leaving 2 bases of the junction unmatched. The CDR3 spells CASRRQGEETQYF. DNA for the CDR3: TGCGCCAGCAGAAGACAGGGGGAAGAGACCCAGTACTTC.

V gene TRBV5-1 combines with J gene TRBJ2-1; a weak D match, TRBD2 (5 bases). Germline CDR1 SGHRS, CDR2 YFSETQ. V lost 3 bases, J lost 6 bases, and 7 bases lay in between. This CDR3 contains 12 residues. The CDR3 region has the DNA TGCGCCAGCAGCTCTGGACTCAATGAGCAGTTCTTC. The encoded protein is CASSSGLNEQFF.

This CDR3 reads CSVNVEVANYGYTF. The CDR3 bases are TGCAGCGTTAACGTGGAGGTGGCTAACTATGGCTACACCTTC. The chain couples TRBV29-1 to TRBJ1-2; D not certain. There are 14 residues in the CDR3. Trimming took off 5 bases at V and 0 bases at J, with 13 bases between the two ends. Germline V gene lookup returns CDR1 SQVTM and CDR2 ANQGSEA.

J is TRBJ1-2 and V is TRBV29-1; a weak D match, TRBD1 (5 bases). V was clipped by 7 bases and J by 2 bases, with 11 bases between them. Germline V gives CDR1 SQVTM, CDR2 ANQGSEA. This CDR3 spans 12 amino acids. This chain's CDR3 is CSASQENYGYTF. CDR3 in DNA: TGCAGCGCATCACAGGAGAACTATGGCTACACCTTC. The full variable domain, with the rest looked up from reference TRBV29-1 and TRBJ1-2, is SAVISQKPSRDICQRGTSLTIQCQVDSQVTMMFWYRQQPGQSLTLIATANQGSEATYESGFVIDKFPISRPNLTFSTLTVSNMSPEDSSIYLCSASQENYGYTFGSGTRLTVV.

This chain uses TRBV2 with TRBJ1-1; 7 nucleotides agree with TRBD1. The junction had 7 bases not matched to a gene; V was cut back by 8 bases and J by 1 base. CDR1 and CDR2 from the germline V gene are SNHLY and FYNNEI. The length of the CDR3 is 14 residues. CDR3 nucleotide sequence: TGTGCCAGCCGGAGGGACAGACAGAACACTGAAGCTTTCTTT. It encodes CASRRDRQNTEAFF.